One and the same sample provided the 9 T cell receptor beta chains below, sequenced in a study of circulating and synovial CD4+ cells in juvenile arthritis. Clones were sequenced by immunoSEQ multiplex PCR, and TCRdb holds only the in-frame ones, with some missing. The table records fewer than 40,000 clones, approximately 92% of them present only once. Sequenced sample: CD4+ T cells from blood. Receptors were obtained from a human donor with juvenile idiopathic arthritis.

V gene TRBV30 combines with J gene TRBJ2-1; TRBD2 matches 9 bases. J lost 4 bases, V lost 3 bases, and 10 bases had no gene match. Per germline, CDR1 GTSNPN and CDR2 SVGIG (reference sequence). The CDR3 spans 16 residues. In nucleotides, the CDR3 is TGTGCCTGGAGCGCCGCCTGGGGACTAGCATACAATGAGCAGTTCTTC. Its translation is CAWSAAWGLAYNEQFF.

V usage is TRBV5-6 and J usage is TRBJ2-7; D perhaps matches TRBD1 (6 bases). Per the germline V gene, CDR1 is SGHDT and CDR2 is YYEEEE. The ends were cut back, 5 bases at V and 2 bases at J, with 20 bases in the middle. The CDR3 has 16 residues. CDR3 coding DNA: TGTGCCAGCAGTTTTTTACAGGGAGACAAAGCCTACGAGCAGTACTTC. This sequence encodes CASSFLQGDKAYEQYF.

J is TRBJ2-3 and V is TRBV28, with 8 nucleotides matching TRBD2. The CDR3 has 13 amino acids. V dropped 10 bases and J dropped 0; count of bases not matched to a gene: 3. Germline CDR1 and CDR2: MDHEN and SYDVKM. The CDR3 reads CAIASGSTDTQYF. In nucleotides, the CDR3 is TGTGCCATCGCTAGCGGGAGCACAGATACGCAGTATTTT.

V usage is TRBV9 and J usage is TRBJ2-7, with D perhaps matching TRBD1 (6 bases). CDR3 length: 14 residues. Germline values: CDR1 SGDLS, CDR2 YYNGEE. V lost 4 bases to trimming and J lost 0 bases, with 11 bases between them. In DNA, the CDR3 is TGTGCCAGCAGCCGACACAGGGCCTCCTACGAGCAGTACTTC. Amino acids: CASSRHRASYEQYF.

CDR3 in amino acids: CASSLGQVHYEQYF. The CDR3 DNA sequence: TGCGCCAGCAGCTTGGGACAGGTCCACTACGAGCAGTACTTC. The chain has TRBV5-1 and TRBJ2-7, with a tentative D call TRBD1 (6 bases). The CDR3 runs 14 residues. Germline CDR1 and CDR2: SGHRS and YFSETQ. V lost 0 bases and J 3 bases, leaving 10 bases between the germline ends.

Regarding this clone: One end of the junction fails to match germline, which may point to a read error. The V call is TRBV7-7, the J call TRBJ2-7; 10 nucleotides align to TRBD2. Germline CDR1 and CDR2: SSHAT and FNYEAQ (reference sequence). The CDR3 extends over 15 amino acids. CDR3 sequence reads: CASSLGSGRAYEQYF. Written as DNA, the CDR3 is TGTGCTAGCAGCTTAGGCAGCGGGAGGGCCTACGAGCAGTACTTC.

The rearrangement links TRBV4-1 to TRBJ2-1; the D gene is possibly TRBD2 (5 bases). The CDR3 is 14 amino acids. Trimming cost V 1 base and J 5 bases, with 9 bases left between them. Germline V gene data show CDR1 as MGHRA and CDR2 as YSYEKL. CDR3 coding DNA: TGCGCCAGCAGCCAAGTAACCGGGGACAATGAGCAGTTCTTC. It yields the protein CASSQVTGDNEQFF.

The rearrangement links TRBV5-4 to TRBJ2-3; 8 bases match TRBD2. Germline V gene sequence: CDR1 SGHNT, CDR2 YYREEE (reference sequence). The J segment lost 4 bases and the V segment lost 4 bases, leaving 11 bases of the junction unmatched. The CDR3 runs to 16 residues. CDR3 region: CASSGNRAGDSDTQYF. The CDR3 DNA follows: TGTGCCAGCAGCGGCAACCGAGCGGGAGACTCAGATACGCAGTATTTT.

In its sample, this clone was seen a few times. V and J are TRBV2 and TRBJ1-1; D not certain. Deletions cut 6 bases from V and 5 bases from J, with 13 bases between. The CDR3 sequence is 13 residues long. Germline V gene lookup returns CDR1 SNHLY and CDR2 FYNNEI. This CDR3 reads CASSDMGETEAFF. CDR3 nucleotide sequence: TGTGCCAGCAGCGACATGGGTGAAACTGAAGCTTTCTTT.